The 4 T cell receptor beta chains below come from one sample, sequenced in a study of OX40 agonist ivuxolimab in advanced cancers. This table comes from immunoSEQ multiplex PCR, and its TCRdb copy is limited to in-frame clones, with some not included. The table includes fewer than 70,000 clones, less than 90% detected once. Specimen: CD4+ or CD8+ T cells sorted from blood, collected in a trial of the OX40 agonist ivuxolimab. All receptors come from an adult with an advanced solid tumor such as melanoma, head and neck, liver or kidney cancer.

The chain has TRBV6-1 and TRBJ1-1, with TRBD1 matching 8 bases. This CDR3 comprises 16 residues. Germline V gene lookup returns CDR1 MNHNS and CDR2 SASEGT. J lost 1 base, V lost 3 bases, and 7 bases had no gene match. For the CDR3, the DNA is TGTGCCAGCAGTGAGCATACAGGGGGACCGAACACTGAAGCTTTCTTT. Amino acids: CASSEHTGGPNTEAFF.

The chain has TRBV2 and TRBJ1-3; possible D gene TRBD1, 5 bases. Trimming pared 6 bases from V and 0 bases from J, leaving 15 bases between. CDR1 and CDR2 from the germline V gene are SNHLY and FYNNEI. The CDR3 is 16 residues long. The CDR3 here is CASSSPSDSSGNTIYF. The CDR3 DNA is TGTGCCAGCAGCTCACCCAGTGACAGCTCTGGAAACACCATATATTTT.

This chain joins TRBV18 and TRBJ1-6, with TRBD1 identical over 11 bases. CDR1 and CDR2 from the germline V gene are KGHSH and LQKENI. The CDR3 is 15 residues long. V dropped 3 bases and J dropped 9; count of bases not matched to a gene: 4. CDR3 residues: CASSPFGTGGSPLHF. In nucleotides, the CDR3 is TGTGCCAGCTCACCGTTCGGGACAGGGGGTTCACCCCTCCACTTT. Drawing the rest from reference TRBV18 and TRBJ1-6, the complete variable domain is NAGVMQNPRHLVRRRGQEARLRCSPMKGHSHVYWYRQLPEEGLKFMVYLQKENIIDESGMPKERFSAEFPKEGPSILRIQQVVRGDSAAYFCASSPFGTGGSPLHFGNGTRLTVT.

This chain links TRBV21-1 with TRBJ2-7. TRBV21-1 is annotated as a pseudogene. The CDR3 contains 15 residues. The CDR3 here is CASSKVHREDDEQYF. The DNA of the CDR3 is TGTGCCAGCAGCAAAGTACACAGGGAGGACGACGAGCAGTACTTC.